Listed here are 29 T cell receptor beta chains from one sample, sequenced in a study of spatial heterogeneity in lung cancer. Time point defined: blood at routine non-recurrence follow-up after resection. TCRdb called the 5' RACE reads again in MiXCR, with one record for every CDR3 protein. The table lists under 150,000 distinct CDR3 sequences, about 10% of them singletons, with 20% to 25% in the top ten. The material sequenced was PBMCs, taken at follow-up. The receptors originated from a female donor with early-stage non-small cell lung cancer.

The table lists this clonotype with a few counts. The chain uses TRBV6-6 and TRBJ1-6; possible D gene TRBD1, 6 bases. Germline CDR1 is MNHNY and CDR2 is SVGAGI (reference sequence). V was trimmed by 2 bases and J by 14 bases, leaving 16 bases between them. This CDR3 contains 14 residues. Here the CDR3 DNA reads TGTGCCAGCAGTTACCTAACAGGGAGTCAGGCCCTCCACTTT. It codes for CASSYLTGSQALHF.

The sample holds a few counts of this clonotype. This chain uses TRBV9 with TRBJ1-2; TRBD1 might be the D (5 bases). Looked up from germline, CDR1 is SGDLS and CDR2 is YYNGEE. V lost 3 bases and J 4 bases, leaving 10 bases between the germline ends. CDR3 length: 13 amino acids. The CDR3 sequence is CASSGTGSYGYTF. In DNA, the CDR3 is TGTGCCAGCAGCGGTACAGGCAGCTATGGCTACACCTTC.

This chain links TRBV18 with TRBJ1-1; 11 nucleotides align to TRBD1. The CDR3 runs 15 residues. Looked up from germline, CDR1 is KGHSH and CDR2 is LQKENI. V was clipped by 3 bases and J by 7 bases; unmatched bases: 7. The CDR3 here is CASSPGTGGMGEAFF. The CDR3 DNA reads TGTGCCAGCTCACCCGGGACAGGGGGTATGGGTGAAGCTTTCTTT.

The CDR3 here is CASSLQQSNQPQHF. In DNA form, the CDR3 reads TGTGCCAGCAGTCTTCAACAGAGCAATCAGCCCCAGCATTTT. The genes are TRBV6-5 and TRBJ1-5, with no clear D. V lost 5 bases and J 1 base, leaving 9 bases between the germline ends. From germline, CDR1 is MNHEY and CDR2 SVGAGI. This CDR3 is 14 amino acids long.

This clonotype was counted a few times. The chain is built from TRBV12-5 and TRBJ2-3, with D uncertain. CDR3 length equals 11 residues. V was pared by 1 base and J by 5 bases, with 1 base between. The germline V gene encodes CDR1 LGHNT and CDR2 FRNRAP. DNA of the CDR3: TGTGCTAGTGGTTTGGAAGATACGCAGTATTTT. Translated: CASGLEDTQYF.

This clonotype appeared many times. V and J are TRBV9 and TRBJ2-5; D ambiguous. The CDR3 is made up of 12 amino acids. V lost 0 bases and J lost 0, with 0 bases in between. Germline CDR1 is SGDLS and CDR2 is YYNGEE. The CDR3: CASSVDQETQYF. The CDR3 DNA sequence: TGTGCCAGCAGCGTAGACCAAGAGACCCAGTACTTC.

This chain uses TRBV19 with TRBJ1-2, with 7 bases lining up with TRBD1. The V gene end was trimmed by 5 bases and the J gene end by 4 bases; junction bases not matched to a gene: 16. The CDR3 is 17 residues long. Germline V gene data show CDR1 as LNHDA and CDR2 as SQIVND (reference sequence). In nucleotides, the CDR3 is TGTGCCAGTAGTCCAACCTCGACAGGGAACCTCCGCTATGGCTACACCTTC. Its protein is CASSPTSTGNLRYGYTF.

V gene TRBV7-9 combines with J gene TRBJ2-1; no firm D call. The CDR3 totals 13 residues. With 1 base removed from V and 6 bases from J, the gap between germline ends came to 7 bases. Germline CDR1 and CDR2: SEHNR and FQNEAQ (reference sequence). The CDR3 is CASSLVSSNEQFF. The CDR3 nucleotides are TGTGCCAGCAGCTTAGTATCGTCCAATGAGCAGTTCTTC.

The chain has TRBV4-3 and TRBJ1-2; no reliable D call. CDR1 and CDR2 from the germline V gene are LGHNA and YSLEER. The V end lost 1 base, the J end lost 4 bases, and 10 bases lay between the germline ends. The length of the CDR3 is 14 residues. The DNA for the CDR3 is TGCGCCAGCAGCCAAGTTCCGGCCACCTATGGCTACACCTTC. Translating gives CASSQVPATYGYTF.

This chain links TRBV5-5 with TRBJ2-7, with 7 bases lining up with TRBD1. Germline trimming cut 1 base from V and 3 bases from J; bases unmatched to any gene: 7. Germline CDR1 reads SGHKS; CDR2 reads YYEKEE (reference sequence). This CDR3 has 15 amino acids. This chain's CDR3 is CASSLTTGFYYEQYV. The CDR3 nucleotides are TGTGCCAGCAGCTTGACGACAGGGTTTTACTACGAGCAGTACGTC.

The V call is TRBV21-1, the J call TRBJ2-7; the table's D call, TRBD1, was not checked against the DNA. TRBV21-1 counts as a pseudogene. CDR3 length: 15 amino acids. CDR3 sequence (DNA): TGTGCCAGCAGCAAAGTTTCTCGGCCCCTAGGCGAGCAGTACTTC. Its protein is CASSKVSRPLGEQYF.

This sequence joins TRBV11-3 and TRBJ2-3; D might be TRBD2 (5 bases). This CDR3 comprises 14 residues. Germline V gene data show CDR1 as SGHNT and CDR2 as YENEEA. Trimming took 3 bases from V and 2 from J, leaving 9 bases between them. The CDR3 nucleotides read TGTGCCAGCAGCTTCGGGATGCTCACAGATACGCAGTATTTT. The encoded protein is CASSFGMLTDTQYF. Supplemented by reference TRBV11-3 and TRBJ2-3, the full variable domain reads EAGVVQSPRYKIIEKKQPVAFWCNPISGHNTLYWYLQNLGQGPELLIRYENEEAVDDSQLPKDRFSAERLKGVDSTLKIQPAELGDSAVYLCASSFGMLTDTQYFGPGTRLTVL.

V and J are TRBV2 and TRBJ2-3, with TRBD2 matching 8 bases. The junction had 2 bases not matched to a gene; V was cut back by 5 bases and J by 4 bases. The CDR3 runs to 13 residues. CDR1 and CDR2 (germline): SNHLY, FYNNEI. The DNA of the CDR3 is TGTGCCAGCAGTTGGCGGGAGGCAGATACGCAGTATTTT. Its protein is CASSWREADTQYF.

The chain has TRBV23-1 and TRBJ2-2; D may be TRBD1 (6 bases). TRBV23-1 is recorded as an ORF, its role being uncertain. This CDR3 contains 16 residues. Trimming cost V 7 bases and J 6 bases, with 21 bases left between them. Here the CDR3 DNA reads TGCGCCAGCACGGACAGATACGAACTAGTCGCCGGGGAGCTGTTTTTT. It codes for CASTDRYELVAGELFF.

Many counts were recorded for this clonotype. The V gene is TRBV3-1, the J gene TRBJ1-2, with 7 bases lining up with TRBD1. The V segment lost 2 bases and the J segment 3 bases; nucleotides outside the gene matches: 3. This CDR3 spans 14 amino acids. Germline V gives CDR1 LGHDT, CDR2 YNNKEL (reference sequence). CDR3 loop: CASSQRGQHYGYTF. CDR3 DNA: TGTGCCAGCAGCCAAAGGGGGCAACACTATGGCTACACCTTC.

This clonotype appeared a few times. The J gene is TRBJ2-1, the V gene TRBV2; 11 bases match TRBD2. The V gene's germline CDR1 is SNHLY and CDR2 FYNNEI. Trimming removed 9 bases from V and 10 bases from J; junction bases left unmatched: 11. The CDR3 covers 14 residues. CDR3 amino acids: CASQTSGAWREQFF. CDR3 bases: TGTGCCAGTCAGACTAGCGGGGCCTGGAGGGAGCAGTTCTTC.

The chain combines TRBV28 with TRBJ1-4, with 11 bases fitting TRBD1. Germline assignment: CDR1 MDHEN and CDR2 SYDVKM. The CDR3 spans 14 residues. The trim removed 6 bases at V and 10 bases at J, leaving 7 bases unmatched. CDR3 sequence reads: CASRAGQGGGKLFF. CDR3 nucleotides: TGTGCCAGCAGGGCGGGACAGGGGGGCGGAAAACTGTTTTTT.

This clonotype was picked up a small number of times. This chain uses TRBV7-2 with TRBJ2-7, with D perhaps TRBD1 (6 bases). Per the germline V gene, CDR1 is SGHTA and CDR2 is FQGNSA. The CDR3 runs to 15 residues. V lost 5 bases to trimming and J lost 1 base, with 15 bases between them. CDR3 sequence (DNA): TGTGCCAGCAGCAGTACAGGGTCCTATTCCTACGAGCAGTACTTC. This gives the protein CASSSTGSYSYEQYF.

This clonotype occurred a few times. The J gene is TRBJ2-1, the V gene TRBV11-2; D possibly corresponds to TRBD2 (5 bases). CDR1 and CDR2 (germline): SGHAT, FQNNGV. CDR3 length: 14 residues. Trimming stripped 5 bases from V and 4 bases from J, with 12 bases between. CDR3 loop: CASSPLSGYNEQFF. The CDR3 region has the DNA TGTGCCAGCAGCCCCCTTTCGGGGTACAATGAGCAGTTCTTC.

This clonotype was detected only a few times. The J gene is TRBJ1-1, the V gene TRBV18; 7 positions match TRBD1. From germline, CDR1 is KGHSH and CDR2 LQKENI. The ends lost 4 bases at V and 4 bases at J; junction bases unmatched: 6. The CDR3 is 14 residues long. In nucleotides, the CDR3 is TGTGCCAGCTCACTAGAGGCAGGGGGCACTGAAGCTTTCTTT. It encodes CASSLEAGGTEAFF. Based on the CDR3 plus reference TRBV18 and TRBJ1-1, the full variable domain is NAGVMQNPRHLVRRRGQEARLRCSPMKGHSHVYWYRQLPEEGLKFMVYLQKENIIDESGMPKERFSAEFPKEGPSILRIQQVVRGDSAAYFCASSLEAGGTEAFFGQGTRLTVV.

V gene TRBV5-1 combines with J gene TRBJ2-2; 7 bases agree with TRBD1. V shed 5 bases, J shed 4 bases, and the junction held 11 bases outside the gene matches. The germline CDR1 and CDR2 sequences are SGHRS and YFSETQ. The CDR3 sequence is 16 residues long. CDR3 region: CASSRQGVSSTGELFF. CDR3 coding DNA: TGCGCCAGCAGTCGACAGGGCGTCTCCAGCACCGGGGAGCTGTTTTTT. Full variable domain (missing parts from reference TRBV5-1 and TRBJ2-2): KAGVTQTPRYLIKTRGQQVTLSCSPISGHRSVSWYQQTPGQGLQFLFEYFSETQRNKGNFPGRFSGRQFSNSRSEMNVSTLELGDSALYLCASSRQGVSSTGELFFGEGSRLTVL.

Ten or more counts support this clonotype. V is TRBV20-1 and J is TRBJ1-3; 7 nucleotides line up with TRBD1. The V gene end was trimmed by 6 bases and the J gene end by 0 bases; junction bases not matched to a gene: 17. CDR1 is DFQATT, CDR2 SNEGSKA, per germline (reference sequence). The CDR3 contains 18 residues. The CDR3: CSARRQGPPRNSGNTIYF. For the CDR3, the DNA is TGCAGTGCCAGGAGACAGGGACCGCCAAGAAACTCTGGAAACACCATATATTTT.

The sample holds a few counts of this clonotype. The chain recombines TRBV2 with TRBJ2-3; D might be TRBD2 (5 bases). V dropped 2 bases and J dropped 3 bases, with 12 bases sitting between them. This CDR3 is 15 amino acids long. The germline V gene encodes CDR1 SNHLY and CDR2 FYNNEI. The DNA of the CDR3 is TGTGCCAGCAGTGAACCGGGAAGTCGGACAGATACGCAGTATTTT. Translated: CASSEPGSRTDTQYF. The full variable domain, with the rest looked up from reference TRBV2 and TRBJ2-3, is EPEVTQTPSHQVTQMGQEVILRCVPISNHLYFYWYRQILGQKVEFLVSFYNNEISEKSEIFDDQFSVERPDGSNFTLKIRSTKLEDSAMYFCASSEPGSRTDTQYFGPGTRLTVL.

There are a few counts of this clonotype. This chain links TRBV12-3 or TRBV12-4 with TRBJ1-2; D perhaps matches TRBD1 (5 bases). CDR3 length: 16 amino acids. The V gene lost 4 bases and the J gene lost 4 bases, with 19 bases spanning the gap. CDR3 residues: CASSYRQSGKFYGYTF. The CDR3 DNA follows: TGTGCCAGCAGTTACCGACAGAGCGGTAAATTCTATGGCTACACCTTC.

Points on this clonotype: A junction boundary mismatches the germline segment, possibly from a read error. The chain links TRBV29-1 to TRBJ2-5; D remains ambiguous. CDR3 length: 10 residues. CDR1 is SQVTM, CDR2 ANQGSEA, per germline. The CDR3 DNA reads as TGCAGCGCTGAACAGGAGACCCAGTACTTC. It yields the protein CSAEQETQYF.

V usage is TRBV11-2 and J usage is TRBJ2-5, with 8 positions matching TRBD2. V shed 2 bases and J 3 bases; nucleotides not matched to a gene: 5. The CDR3 has 15 amino acids. Germline V gives CDR1 SGHAT, CDR2 FQNNGV. The CDR3 DNA follows: TGTGCCAGCAGCTTATTCCCCGGGAGGGAAGAGACCCAGTACTTC. Protein sequence: CASSLFPGREETQYF.

This clonotype has at least ten counts. This chain uses TRBV6-6 with TRBJ2-1, with TRBD2 matching 7 bases. The CDR3 sequence is 14 residues long. Looked up from germline, CDR1 is MNHNY and CDR2 is SVGAGI (reference sequence). V lost 8 bases and J lost 7; bases outside the gene matches: 11. The DNA for the CDR3 is TGTGCCAGCTCCCGGGGAGGGGCTTCGAATGAGCAGTTCTTC. This gives the protein CASSRGGASNEQFF.

A few counts support this clonotype. The chain links TRBV2 to TRBJ1-4; no definite D call. There are 16 residues in the CDR3. CDR1 is SNHLY and CDR2 is FYNNEI in the germline V gene. Trimming left V 2 bases short and J 0 bases short, with 10 bases between. The CDR3 coding sequence is TGTGCCAGCAGTGAATCTCTCCGCGCAACTAATGAAAAACTGTTTTTT. Translating gives CASSESLRATNEKLFF.

This clonotype was seen once. J is TRBJ1-6 and V is TRBV7-9; no definite D call. Trimming removed 7 bases at V and 4 bases at J, with 5 bases between. CDR3 size: 12 residues. Germline V gene lookup returns CDR1 SEHNR and CDR2 FQNEAQ (reference sequence). The CDR3 bases are TGTGCCAGCATACCTTATAATTCACCCCTCCACTTT. Protein: CASIPYNSPLHF.